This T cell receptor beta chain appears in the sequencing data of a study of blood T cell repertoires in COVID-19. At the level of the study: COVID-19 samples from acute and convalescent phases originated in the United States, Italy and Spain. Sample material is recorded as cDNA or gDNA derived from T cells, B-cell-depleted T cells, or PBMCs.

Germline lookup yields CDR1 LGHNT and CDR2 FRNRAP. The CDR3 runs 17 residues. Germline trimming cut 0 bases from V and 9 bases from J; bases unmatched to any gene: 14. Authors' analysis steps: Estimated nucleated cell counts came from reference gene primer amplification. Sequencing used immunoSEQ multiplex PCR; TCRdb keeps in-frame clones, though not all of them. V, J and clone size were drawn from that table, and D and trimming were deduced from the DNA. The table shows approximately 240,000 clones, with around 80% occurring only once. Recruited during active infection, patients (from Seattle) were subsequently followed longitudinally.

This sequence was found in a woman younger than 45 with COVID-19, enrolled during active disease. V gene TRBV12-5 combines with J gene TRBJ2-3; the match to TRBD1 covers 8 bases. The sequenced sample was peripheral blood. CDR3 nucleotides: TGTGCTAGTGGTTTGGTACTTAGGAGGACAGGGACGGACACGCAGTATTTT. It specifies CASGLVLRRTGTDTQYF.